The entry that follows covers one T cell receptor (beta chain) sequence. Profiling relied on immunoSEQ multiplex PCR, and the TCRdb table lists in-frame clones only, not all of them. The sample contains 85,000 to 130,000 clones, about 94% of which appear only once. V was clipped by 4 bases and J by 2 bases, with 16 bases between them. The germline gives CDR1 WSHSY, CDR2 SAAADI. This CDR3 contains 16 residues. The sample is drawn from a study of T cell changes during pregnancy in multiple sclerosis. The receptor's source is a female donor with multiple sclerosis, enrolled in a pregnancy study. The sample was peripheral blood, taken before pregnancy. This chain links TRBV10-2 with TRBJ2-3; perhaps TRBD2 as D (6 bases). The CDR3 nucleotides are TGCGCCAGCAGTGGGGATAGAGGAGGGCTCACAGATACGCAGTATTTT. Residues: CASSGDRGGLTDTQYF.